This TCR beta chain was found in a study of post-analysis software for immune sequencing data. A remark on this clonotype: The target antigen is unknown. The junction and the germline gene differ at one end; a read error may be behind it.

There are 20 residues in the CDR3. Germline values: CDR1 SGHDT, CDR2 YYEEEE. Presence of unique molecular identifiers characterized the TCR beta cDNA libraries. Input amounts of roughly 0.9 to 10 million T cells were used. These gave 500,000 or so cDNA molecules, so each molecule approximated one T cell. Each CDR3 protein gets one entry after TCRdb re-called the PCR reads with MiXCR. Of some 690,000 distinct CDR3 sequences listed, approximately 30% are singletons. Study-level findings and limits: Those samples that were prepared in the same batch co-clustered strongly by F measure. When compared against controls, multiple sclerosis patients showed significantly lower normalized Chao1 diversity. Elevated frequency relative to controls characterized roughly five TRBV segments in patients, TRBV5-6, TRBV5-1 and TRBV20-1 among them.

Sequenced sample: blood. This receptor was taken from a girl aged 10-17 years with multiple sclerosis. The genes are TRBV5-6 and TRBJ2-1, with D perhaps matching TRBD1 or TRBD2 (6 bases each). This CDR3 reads CASSSEGDPLRRAVYNERFF. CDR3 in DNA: TGTGCCAGCAGCTCGGAGGGGGACCCACTTCGGCGGGCGGTATACAATGAGCGGTTCTTC.